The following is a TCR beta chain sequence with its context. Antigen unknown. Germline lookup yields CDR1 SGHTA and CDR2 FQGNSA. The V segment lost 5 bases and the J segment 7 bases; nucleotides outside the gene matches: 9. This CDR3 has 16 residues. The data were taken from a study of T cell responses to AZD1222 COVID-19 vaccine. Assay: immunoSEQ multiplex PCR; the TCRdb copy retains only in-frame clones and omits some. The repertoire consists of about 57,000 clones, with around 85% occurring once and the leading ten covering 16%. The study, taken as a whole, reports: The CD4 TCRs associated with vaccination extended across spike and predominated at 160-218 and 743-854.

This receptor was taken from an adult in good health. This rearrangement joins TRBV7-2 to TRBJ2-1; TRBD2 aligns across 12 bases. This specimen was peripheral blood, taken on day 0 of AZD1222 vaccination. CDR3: CASSLRLAGAGNEQFF. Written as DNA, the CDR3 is TGTGCCAGCAGCCTTCGACTAGCGGGAGCCGGGAATGAGCAGTTCTTC. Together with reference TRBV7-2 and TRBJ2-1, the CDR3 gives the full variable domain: GAGVSQSPSNKVTEKGKDVELRCDPISGHTALYWYRQSLGQGLEFLIYFQGNSAPDKSGLPSDRFSAERTGGSVSTLTIQRTQQEDSAVYLCASSLRLAGAGNEQFFGPGTRLTVL.